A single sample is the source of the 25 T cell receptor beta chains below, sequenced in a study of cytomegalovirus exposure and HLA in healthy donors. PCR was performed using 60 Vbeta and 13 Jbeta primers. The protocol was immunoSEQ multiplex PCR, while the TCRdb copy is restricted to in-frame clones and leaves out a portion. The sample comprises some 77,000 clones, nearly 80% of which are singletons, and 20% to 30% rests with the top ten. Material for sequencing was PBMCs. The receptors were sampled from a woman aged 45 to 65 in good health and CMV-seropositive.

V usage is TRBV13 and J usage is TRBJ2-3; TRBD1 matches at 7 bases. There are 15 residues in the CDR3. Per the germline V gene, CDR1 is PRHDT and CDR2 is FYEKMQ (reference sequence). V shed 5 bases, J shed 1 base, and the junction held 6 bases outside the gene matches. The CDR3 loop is CASSPRQGGTDTQYF. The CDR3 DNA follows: TGTGCCAGCAGCCCAAGACAGGGAGGCACAGATACGCAGTATTTT.

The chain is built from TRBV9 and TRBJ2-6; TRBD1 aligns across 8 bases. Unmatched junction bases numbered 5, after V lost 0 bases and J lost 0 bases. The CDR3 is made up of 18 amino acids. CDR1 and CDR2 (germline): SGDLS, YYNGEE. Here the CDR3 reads CASSVDPGGVSGANVLTF. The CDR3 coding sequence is TGTGCCAGCAGCGTAGACCCAGGGGGCGTCTCTGGGGCCAACGTCCTGACTTTC.

CDR3 residues: CASSFAGAYEQYF. CDR3 DNA sequence: TGTGCCAGCAGCTTTGCAGGGGCCTACGAGCAGTACTTC. The chain combines TRBV7-9 with TRBJ2-7; possible D gene TRBD1, 6 bases. CDR1 and CDR2 from the germline V gene are SEHNR and FQNEAQ (reference sequence). The CDR3 has 13 amino acids. V shed 3 bases and J shed 2 bases, with 8 bases lying between them. The whole variable domain, filled in from reference TRBV7-9 and TRBJ2-7, reads DTGVSQNPRHKITKRGQNVTFRCDPISEHNRLYWYRQTLGQGPEFLTYFQNEAQLEKSRLLSDRFSAERPKGSFSTLEIQRTEQGDSAMYLCASSFAGAYEQYFGPGTRLTVT.

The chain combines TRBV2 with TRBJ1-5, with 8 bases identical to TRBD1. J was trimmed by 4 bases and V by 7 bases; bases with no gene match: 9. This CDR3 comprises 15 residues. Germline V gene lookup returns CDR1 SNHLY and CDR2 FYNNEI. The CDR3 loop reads CASNPDRARNQPQHF. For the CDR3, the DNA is TGTGCCAGCAATCCGGACAGGGCCAGGAATCAGCCCCAGCATTTT. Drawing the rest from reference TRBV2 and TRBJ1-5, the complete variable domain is EPEVTQTPSHQVTQMGQEVILRCVPISNHLYFYWYRQILGQKVEFLVSFYNNEISEKSEIFDDQFSVERPDGSNFTLKIRSTKLEDSAMYFCASNPDRARNQPQHFGDGTRLSIL.

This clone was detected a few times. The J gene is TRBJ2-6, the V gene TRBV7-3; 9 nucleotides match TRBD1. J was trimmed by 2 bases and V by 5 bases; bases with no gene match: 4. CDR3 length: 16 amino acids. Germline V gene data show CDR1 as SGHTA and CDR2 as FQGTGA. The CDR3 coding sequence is TGTGCCAGCAGCCTCACAGGGGGCGCTGGGGCCAACGTCCTGACTTTC. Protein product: CASSLTGGAGANVLTF.

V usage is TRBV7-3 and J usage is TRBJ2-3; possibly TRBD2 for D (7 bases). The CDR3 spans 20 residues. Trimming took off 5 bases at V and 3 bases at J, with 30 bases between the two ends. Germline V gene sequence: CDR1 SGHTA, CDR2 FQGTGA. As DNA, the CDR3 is TGTGCCAGCAGCCTTGGCTTTCGCGGGAAAGTAAAGGGGGGGACAGATACGCAGTATTTT. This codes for CASSLGFRGKVKGGTDTQYF.

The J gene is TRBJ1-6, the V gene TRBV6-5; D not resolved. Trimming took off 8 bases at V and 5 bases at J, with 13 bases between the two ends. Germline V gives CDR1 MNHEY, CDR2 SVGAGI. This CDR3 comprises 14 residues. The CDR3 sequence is CASREGFDNSPLHF. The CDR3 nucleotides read TGTGCCAGCCGGGAAGGGTTTGATAATTCACCCCTCCACTTT.

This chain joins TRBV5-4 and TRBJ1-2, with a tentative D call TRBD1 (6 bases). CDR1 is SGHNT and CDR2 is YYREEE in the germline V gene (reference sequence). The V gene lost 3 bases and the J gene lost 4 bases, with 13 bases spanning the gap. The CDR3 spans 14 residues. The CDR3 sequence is CASSWGGLPYGYTF. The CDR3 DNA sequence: TGTGCCAGCAGCTGGGGGGGCCTGCCCTATGGCTACACCTTC.

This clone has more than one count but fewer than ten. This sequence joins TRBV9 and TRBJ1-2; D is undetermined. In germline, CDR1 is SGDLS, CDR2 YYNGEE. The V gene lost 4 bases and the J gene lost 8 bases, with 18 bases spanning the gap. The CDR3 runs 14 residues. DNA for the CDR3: TGTGCCAGCAGCCTCCGGGCATTCCGGGGAGGCTACACCTTC. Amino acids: CASSLRAFRGGYTF.

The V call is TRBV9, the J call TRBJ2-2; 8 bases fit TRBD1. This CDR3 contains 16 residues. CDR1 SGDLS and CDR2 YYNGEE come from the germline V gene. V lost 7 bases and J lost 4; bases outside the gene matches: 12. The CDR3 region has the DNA TGTGCCAGCCAGACAGGGGACGTTCGGGTCACCGGGGAGCTGTTTTTT. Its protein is CASQTGDVRVTGELFF.

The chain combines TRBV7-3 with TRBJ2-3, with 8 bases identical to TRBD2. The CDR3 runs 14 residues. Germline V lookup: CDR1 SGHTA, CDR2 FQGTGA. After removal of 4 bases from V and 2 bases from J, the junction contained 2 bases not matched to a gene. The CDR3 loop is CASSSSGSTDTQYF. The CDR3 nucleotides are TGTGCCAGCAGCTCTAGCGGGTCCACAGATACGCAGTATTTT.

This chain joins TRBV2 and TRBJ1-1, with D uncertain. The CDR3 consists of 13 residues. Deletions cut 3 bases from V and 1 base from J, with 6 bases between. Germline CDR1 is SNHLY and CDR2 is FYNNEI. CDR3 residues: CASSEVANTEAFF. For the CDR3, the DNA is TGTGCCAGCAGTGAGGTGGCGAACACTGAAGCTTTCTTT.

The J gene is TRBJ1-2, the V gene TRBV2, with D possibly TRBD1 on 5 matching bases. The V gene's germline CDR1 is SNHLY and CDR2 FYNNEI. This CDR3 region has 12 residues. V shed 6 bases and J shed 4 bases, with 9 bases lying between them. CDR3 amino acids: CASREGSYGYTF. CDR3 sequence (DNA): TGTGCCAGCAGGGAGGGGTCCTATGGCTACACCTTC.

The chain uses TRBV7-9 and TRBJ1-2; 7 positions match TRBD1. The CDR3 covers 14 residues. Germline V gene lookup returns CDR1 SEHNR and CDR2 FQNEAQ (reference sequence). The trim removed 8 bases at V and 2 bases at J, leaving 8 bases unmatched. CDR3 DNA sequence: TGTGCCAGCGGTCCACCAGGGGGGAACTATGGCTACACCTTC. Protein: CASGPPGGNYGYTF.

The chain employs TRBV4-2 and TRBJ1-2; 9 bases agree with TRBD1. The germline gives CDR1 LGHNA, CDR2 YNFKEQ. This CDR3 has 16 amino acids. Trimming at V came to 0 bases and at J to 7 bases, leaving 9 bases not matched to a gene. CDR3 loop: CASSQDMLTGGSGYTF. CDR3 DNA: TGTGCCAGCAGCCAAGATATGTTGACAGGGGGAAGTGGCTACACCTTC.

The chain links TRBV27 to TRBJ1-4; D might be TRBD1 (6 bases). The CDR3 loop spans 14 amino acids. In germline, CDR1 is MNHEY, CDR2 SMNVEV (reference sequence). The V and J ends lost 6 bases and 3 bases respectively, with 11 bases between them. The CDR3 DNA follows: TGTGCCAGCAGCCCACAGGGACCTAATGAAAAACTGTTTTTT. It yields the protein CASSPQGPNEKLFF.

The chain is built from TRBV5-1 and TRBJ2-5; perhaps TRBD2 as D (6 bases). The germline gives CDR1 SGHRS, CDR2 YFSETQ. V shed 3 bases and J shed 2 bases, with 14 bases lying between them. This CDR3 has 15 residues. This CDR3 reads CASSSAWTNQETQYF. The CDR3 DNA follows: TGCGCCAGCAGCTCCGCCTGGACTAATCAAGAGACCCAGTACTTC.

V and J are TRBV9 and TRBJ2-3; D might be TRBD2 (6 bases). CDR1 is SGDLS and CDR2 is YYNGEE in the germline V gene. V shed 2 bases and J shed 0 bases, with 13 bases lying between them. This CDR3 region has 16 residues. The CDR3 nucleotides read TGTGCCAGCAGCGTTAGGGTTGGGGGGAGCACAGATACGCAGTATTTT. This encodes CASSVRVGGSTDTQYF.

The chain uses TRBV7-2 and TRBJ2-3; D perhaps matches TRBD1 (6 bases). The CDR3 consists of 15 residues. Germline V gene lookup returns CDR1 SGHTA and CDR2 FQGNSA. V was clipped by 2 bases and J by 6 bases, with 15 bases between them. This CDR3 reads CASSLNQGRWDTQYF. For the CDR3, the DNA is TGTGCCAGCAGCTTAAATCAGGGGCGCTGGGATACGCAGTATTTT.

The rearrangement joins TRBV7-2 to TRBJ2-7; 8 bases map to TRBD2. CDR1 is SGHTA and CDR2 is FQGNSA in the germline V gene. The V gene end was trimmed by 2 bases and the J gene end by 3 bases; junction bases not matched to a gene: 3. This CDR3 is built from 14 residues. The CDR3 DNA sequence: TGTGCCAGCAGCTTACAGGCGGGGGGCTACGAGCAGTACTTC. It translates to CASSLQAGGYEQYF. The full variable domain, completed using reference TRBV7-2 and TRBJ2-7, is GAGVSQSPSNKVTEKGKDVELRCDPISGHTALYWYRQSLGQGLEFLIYFQGNSAPDKSGLPSDRFSAERTGGSVSTLTIQRTQQEDSAVYLCASSLQAGGYEQYFGPGTRLTVT.

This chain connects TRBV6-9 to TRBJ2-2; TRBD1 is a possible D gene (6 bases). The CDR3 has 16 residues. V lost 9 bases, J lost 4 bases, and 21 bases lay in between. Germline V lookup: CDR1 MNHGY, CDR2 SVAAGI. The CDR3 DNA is TGTGCCAGGAACGACAGGCCCATTCATGGCACCGGGGAGCTGTTTTTT. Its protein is CARNDRPIHGTGELFF.

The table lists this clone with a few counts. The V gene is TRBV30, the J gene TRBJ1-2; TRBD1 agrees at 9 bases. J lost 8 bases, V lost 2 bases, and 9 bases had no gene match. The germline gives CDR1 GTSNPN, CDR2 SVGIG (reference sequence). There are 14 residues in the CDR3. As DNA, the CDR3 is TGTGCCTGGAGTACCCGAGGGGGACAGGGCGGCTACACCTTC. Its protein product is CAWSTRGGQGGYTF. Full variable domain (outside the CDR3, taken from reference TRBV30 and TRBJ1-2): SQTIHQWPATLVQPVGSPLSLECTVEGTSNPNLYWYRQAAGRGLQLLFYSVGIGQISSEVPQNLSASRPQDRQFILSSKKLLLSDSGFYLCAWSTRGGQGGYTFGSGTRLTVV.

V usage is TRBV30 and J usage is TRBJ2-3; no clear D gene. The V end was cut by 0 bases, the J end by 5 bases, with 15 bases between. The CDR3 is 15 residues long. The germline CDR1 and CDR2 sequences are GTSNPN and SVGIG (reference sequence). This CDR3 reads CAWSVRVLPGDTQYF. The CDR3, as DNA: TGTGCCTGGAGTGTACGAGTCCTACCGGGAGATACGCAGTATTTT.

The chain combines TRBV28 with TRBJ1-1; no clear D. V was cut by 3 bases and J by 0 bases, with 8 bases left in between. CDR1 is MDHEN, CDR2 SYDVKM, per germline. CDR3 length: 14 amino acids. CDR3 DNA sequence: TGTGCCAGCAGTTTTAGGAGCATGAACACTGAAGCTTTCTTT. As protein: CASSFRSMNTEAFF.

CDR3 DNA: TGTGCCAGCGTCATTAGACTAGCGGTTTCCTACGAGCAGTACTTC. The encoded protein is CASVIRLAVSYEQYF. The chain carries TRBV6-1 and TRBJ2-7, with TRBD2 matching 9 bases. Germline-derived CDR1 and CDR2 are MNHNS and SASEGT. The CDR3 is 15 residues long. V lost 8 bases to trimming and J lost 1 base; unmatched junction nucleotides: 9.